This passage covers 3 T cell receptor beta chains from one sample sequenced in a study of response to subunit inactivated influenza vaccine. From the RT-PCR reads, TCRdb called clonotypes with MiXCR, one entry per CDR3 protein. The data hold 530,000 or so distinct CDR3 sequences, with roughly 25% observed a single time. The sample consisted of CD4+ T cells sorted from PBMCs, taken approximately 5 days after vaccination. These receptors all stem from a man between 50 and 59 years old who received an inactivated influenza vaccine.

The chain combines TRBV9 with TRBJ2-3; TRBD2 matches at 8 bases. The germline V gene encodes CDR1 SGDLS and CDR2 YYNGEE. This CDR3 contains 15 residues. V gave up 0 bases and J gave up 6 bases; unmatched junction bases: 6. The CDR3 is CASSVEAGAGDTQYF. The DNA of the CDR3 is TGTGCCAGCAGCGTAGAAGCGGGGGCAGGGGATACGCAGTATTTT. The full variable domain, rest sourced from reference TRBV9 and TRBJ2-3, is DSGVTQTPKHLITATGQRVTLRCSPRSGDLSVYWYQQSLDQGLQFLIQYYNGEERAKGNILERFSAQQFPDLHSELNLSSLELGDSALYFCASSVEAGAGDTQYFGPGTRLTVL.

The CDR3 DNA follows: TGTGCCAGCAGGGGACAGGGGGCTCTCAATCAGCCCCAGCATTTT. Translated: CASRGQGALNQPQHF. The chain employs TRBV12-3 or TRBV12-4 and TRBJ1-5; 12 bases align to TRBD1. J was trimmed by 3 bases and V by 6 bases; bases with no gene match: 3. The CDR3 loop spans 15 amino acids.

The chain has TRBV15 and TRBJ2-5; D may be TRBD1 or TRBD2 (5 bases each). Germline assignment: CDR1 LNHNV and CDR2 YYDKDF (reference sequence). The V and J ends lost 4 bases and 5 bases respectively, with 14 bases between them. The CDR3 has 14 amino acids. CDR3 region: CATSTEGTLETQYF. CDR3 in DNA: TGTGCCACCAGCACAGAGGGGACCCTCGAGACCCAGTACTTC.